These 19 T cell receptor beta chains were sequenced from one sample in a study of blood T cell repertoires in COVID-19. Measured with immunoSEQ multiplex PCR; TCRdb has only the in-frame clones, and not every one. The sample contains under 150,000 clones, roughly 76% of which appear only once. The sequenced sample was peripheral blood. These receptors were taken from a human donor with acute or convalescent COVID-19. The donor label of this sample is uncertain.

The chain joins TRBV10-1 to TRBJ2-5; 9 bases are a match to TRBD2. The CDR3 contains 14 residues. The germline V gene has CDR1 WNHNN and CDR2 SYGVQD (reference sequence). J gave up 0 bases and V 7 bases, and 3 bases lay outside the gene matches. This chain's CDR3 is CASKTSGHQETQYF. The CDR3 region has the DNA TGCGCCAGCAAGACTAGCGGACACCAAGAGACCCAGTACTTC.

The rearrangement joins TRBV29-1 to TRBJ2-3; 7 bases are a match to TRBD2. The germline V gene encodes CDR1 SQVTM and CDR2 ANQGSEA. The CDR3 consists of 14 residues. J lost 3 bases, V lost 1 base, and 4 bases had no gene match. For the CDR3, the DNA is TGCAGCGTTGAAGGGGAGCGGGGAACAGATACGCAGTATTTT. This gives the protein CSVEGERGTDTQYF.

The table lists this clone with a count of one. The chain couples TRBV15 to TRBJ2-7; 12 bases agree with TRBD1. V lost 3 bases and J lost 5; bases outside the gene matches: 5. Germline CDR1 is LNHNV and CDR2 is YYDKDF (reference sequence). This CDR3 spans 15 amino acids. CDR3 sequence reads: CATSRGQGAVNEQYV. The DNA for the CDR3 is TGTGCCACCAGCAGGGGACAGGGGGCTGTGAACGAGCAGTACGTC.

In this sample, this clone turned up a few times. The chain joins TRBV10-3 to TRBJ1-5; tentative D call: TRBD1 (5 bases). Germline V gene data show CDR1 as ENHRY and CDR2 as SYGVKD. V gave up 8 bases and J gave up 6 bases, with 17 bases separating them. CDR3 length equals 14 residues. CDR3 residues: CAIGEEGRGQPQHF. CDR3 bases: TGTGCCATCGGGGAGGAGGGTAGGGGTCAGCCCCAGCATTTT.

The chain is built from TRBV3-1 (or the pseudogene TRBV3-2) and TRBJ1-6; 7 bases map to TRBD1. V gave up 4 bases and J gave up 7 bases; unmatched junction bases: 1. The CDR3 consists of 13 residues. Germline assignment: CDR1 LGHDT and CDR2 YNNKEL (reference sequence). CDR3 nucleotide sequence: TGTGCCAGCAGCCGCAGGGGGAATTCACCCCTCCACTTT. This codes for CASSRRGNSPLHF.

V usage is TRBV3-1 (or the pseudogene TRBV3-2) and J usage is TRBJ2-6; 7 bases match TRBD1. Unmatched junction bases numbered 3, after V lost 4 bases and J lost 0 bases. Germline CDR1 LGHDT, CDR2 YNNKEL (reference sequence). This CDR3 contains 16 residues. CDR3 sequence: CASSPGQRSGANVLTF. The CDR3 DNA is TGTGCCAGCAGCCCGGGACAGCGCTCTGGGGCCAACGTCCTGACTTTC.

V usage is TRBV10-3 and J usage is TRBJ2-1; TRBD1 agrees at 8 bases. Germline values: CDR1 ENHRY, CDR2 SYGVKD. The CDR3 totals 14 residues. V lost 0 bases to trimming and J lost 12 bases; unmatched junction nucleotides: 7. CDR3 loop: CAISESVDRGGQFF. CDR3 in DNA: TGTGCCATCAGTGAGTCAGTCGACAGGGGAGGGCAGTTCTTC.

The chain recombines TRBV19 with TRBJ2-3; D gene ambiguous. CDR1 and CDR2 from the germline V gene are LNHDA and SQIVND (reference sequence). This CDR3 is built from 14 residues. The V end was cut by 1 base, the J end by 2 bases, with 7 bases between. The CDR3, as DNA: TGTGCCAGTAGTATAGGGCAGAACACAGATACGCAGTATTTT. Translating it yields CASSIGQNTDTQYF.

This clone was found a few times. This CDR3 is CASSLVENYGYTF. The CDR3 DNA is TGTGCCAGCAGCTTAGTCGAGAACTATGGCTACACCTTC. V and J are TRBV11-2 and TRBJ1-2; D uncertain. The CDR3 has 13 amino acids. Germline V gives CDR1 SGHAT, CDR2 FQNNGV. The ends were cut back, 1 base at V and 2 bases at J, with 5 bases in the middle.

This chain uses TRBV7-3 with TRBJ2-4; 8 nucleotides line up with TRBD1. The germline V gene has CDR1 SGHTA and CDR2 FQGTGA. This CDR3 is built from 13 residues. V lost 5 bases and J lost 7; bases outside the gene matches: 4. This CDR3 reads CASSTGQGNIQYF. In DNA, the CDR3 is TGTGCCAGCAGCACAGGACAGGGTAACATTCAGTACTTC.

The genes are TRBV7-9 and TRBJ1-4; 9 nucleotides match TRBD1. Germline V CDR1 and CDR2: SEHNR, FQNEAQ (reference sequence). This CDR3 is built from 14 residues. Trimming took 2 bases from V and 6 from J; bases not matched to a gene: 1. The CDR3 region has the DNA TGTGCCAGCAGCTTAAGACAGGGGGATGAAAAACTGTTTTTT. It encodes CASSLRQGDEKLFF.

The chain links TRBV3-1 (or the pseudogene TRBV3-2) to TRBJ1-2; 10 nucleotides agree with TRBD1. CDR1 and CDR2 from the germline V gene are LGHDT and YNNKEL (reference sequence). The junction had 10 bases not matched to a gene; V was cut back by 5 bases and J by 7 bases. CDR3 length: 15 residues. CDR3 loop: CASSAGTGDLFGYTF. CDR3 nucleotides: TGTGCCAGCAGCGCCGGGACAGGGGACCTCTTTGGCTACACCTTC.

CDR3 sequence reads: CASTDRTGNQPQHF. The CDR3 DNA reads TGTGCCAGTACCGATAGGACAGGAAATCAGCCCCAGCATTTT. This sequence joins TRBV19 and TRBJ1-5; 7 bases line up with TRBD1. J gave up 4 bases and V 7 bases, and 7 bases lay outside the gene matches. CDR1 is LNHDA and CDR2 is SQIVND in the germline V gene (reference sequence). CDR3 size: 14 residues.

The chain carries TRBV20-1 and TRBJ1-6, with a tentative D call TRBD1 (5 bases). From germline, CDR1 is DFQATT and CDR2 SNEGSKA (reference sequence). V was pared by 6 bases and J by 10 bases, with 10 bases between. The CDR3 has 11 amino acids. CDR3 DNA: TGCAGTGCCGGGCAGGGCTCACCCCTCCACTTT. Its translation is CSAGQGSPLHF.

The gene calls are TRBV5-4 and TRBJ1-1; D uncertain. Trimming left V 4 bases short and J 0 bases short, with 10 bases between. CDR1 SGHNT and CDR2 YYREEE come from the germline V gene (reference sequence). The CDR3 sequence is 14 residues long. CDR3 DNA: TGTGCCAGCAGCCGGGAAGACATGAACACTGAAGCTTTCTTT. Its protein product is CASSREDMNTEAFF.

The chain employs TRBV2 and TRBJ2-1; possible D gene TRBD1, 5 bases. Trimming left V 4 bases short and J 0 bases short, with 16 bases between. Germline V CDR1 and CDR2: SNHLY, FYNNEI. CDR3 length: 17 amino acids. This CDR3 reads CASSAPPGHLSYNEQFF. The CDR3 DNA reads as TGTGCCAGCAGTGCCCCCCCCGGACACCTCTCCTACAATGAGCAGTTCTTC.

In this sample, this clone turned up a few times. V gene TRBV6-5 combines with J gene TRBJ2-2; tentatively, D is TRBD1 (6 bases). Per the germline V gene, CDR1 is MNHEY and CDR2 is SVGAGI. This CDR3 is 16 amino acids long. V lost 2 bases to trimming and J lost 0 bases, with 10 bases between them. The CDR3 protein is CASSYIAGANTGELFF. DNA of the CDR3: TGTGCCAGCAGTTACATCGCAGGGGCGAACACCGGGGAGCTGTTTTTT.

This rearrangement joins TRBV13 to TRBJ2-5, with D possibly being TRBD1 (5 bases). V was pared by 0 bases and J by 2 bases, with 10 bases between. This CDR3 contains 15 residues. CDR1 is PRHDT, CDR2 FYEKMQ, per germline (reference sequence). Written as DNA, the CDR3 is TGTGCCAGCAGCTTAGGCCGAACAGGTCAAGAGACCCAGTACTTC. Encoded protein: CASSLGRTGQETQYF.

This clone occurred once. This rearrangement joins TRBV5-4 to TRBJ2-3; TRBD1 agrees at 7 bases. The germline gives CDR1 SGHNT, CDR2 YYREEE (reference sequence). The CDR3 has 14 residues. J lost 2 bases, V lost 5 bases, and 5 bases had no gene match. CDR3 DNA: TGTGCCAGCAGGACCGGGACAGACACAGATACGCAGTATTTT. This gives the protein CASRTGTDTDTQYF.